The sequence of this T cell receptor beta chain was determined in a study of T cell repertoires in cytomegalovirus infection. This CDR3 contains 12 residues. V lost 1 base to trimming and J lost 6 bases, with 6 bases between them. CDR1 and CDR2 from the germline V gene are SGHDN and FVKESK. One entry per CDR3 protein results from TCRdb running MiXCR on the reads. Of roughly 630,000 distinct CDR3 sequences in the sample, more than 20% were seen once. Overall study findings and caveats: The study identified carriers of CMV plus the relevant HLA from cumulative public TCR beta family frequency. Clonotype analysis showed dominance of the ex vivo response by HLA-C-restricted CMV-specific TCR beta clonotypes.

This clonotype has a handful of counts. The antigen remains unidentified. The source is a human donor in good health (CMV status not recorded). Some clones in this sample may be carry-over from other donors' samples. The sample was CD8+ T cells from PBMCs. The rearrangement links TRBV14 to TRBJ1-2, with no clear D. CDR3 protein: CASSQALDGYTF. The CDR3 DNA is TGTGCCAGCAGCCAAGCGCTAGATGGCTACACCTTC. The variable domain in full, with the rest retrieved from reference TRBV14 and TRBJ1-2, is EAGVTQFPSHSVIEKGQTVTLRCDPISGHDNLYWYRRVMGKEIKFLLHFVKESKQDESGMPNNRFLAERTGGTYSTLKVQPAELEDSGVYFCASSQALDGYTFGSGTRLTVV.